These T cell receptor beta chains were read from a single sample in a study of T cells in localized non-small cell lung cancer. Generated by immunoSEQ multiplex PCR, the TCRdb table keeps only in-frame clones and is missing some. Of approximately 570 clones in the sample, less than 35% are singletons; the top ten hold about 12%. Sequencing was performed on normal lung tissue next to the tumor, taken before any cancer treatment. The receptors shown here come from a man aged 40-75 years with stage I lung adenocarcinoma. The conserved cysteine and the conserved F or W are not part of the CDR3 here.

v_call cdr3_aa
TRBV30 AWSVQKHTQY
TRBV15 ATSRSGGGYTEAF
TRBV9 ASSDARPGELF
TRBV15 ATSSYGQEETQY
TRBV14 ASSQESRGRADTQY
TRBV6-8 ASSSGFYGYT
TRBV28 ASANRQAAPTKQY
TRBV15 ATRILTGSTEAF
TRBV19 ASSEVGRTEAF
TRBV19 ASSFRRDSNQPQH
TRBV9 ASSLTAGYGYT
TRBV28 ASSFAGWGTGRTTNEKLF
TRBV9 ASSPKTGTPSYEQY
TRBV6-8 ASSRDSYNEQF
TRBV6-8 ASSSIQVDTQY
TRBV6-8 ASSYGMGRNTGELF
TRBV6-8 AGSRASTGSFTMNTEAF
TRBV25-1 ATSGGDGQPQH
TRBV8-2 GNNFRTQSRANVLT
TRBV28 ASHGQAGELF
TRBV11-3 ASSPGQGSSNSPLH
TRBV28 ASSAPYNEQF
TRBV28 ASSGRDREAYEQY
TRBV19 ASSISRGNSYEQY
TRBV18 ASSPPSVKRDNEQF
TRBV14 ASSHLTDSYEQY
TRBV19 ASTPGGSGYGYT
TRBV10-3 AISEDYPTSPDTQY
TRBV30 AWSVPLGGYT
TRBV28 ASSFHARGQDKSYT
TRBV30 AWSLGTMTWQY
TRBV10-2 ASRTGHTTGELF
TRBV19 ASSTGTEDQPQH
TRBV6-8 ASSYGGPPTTDTQY
TRBV19 ASTPGAGGELF
TRBV27 ASSFMGGELF
TRBV18 ASSRSRDSHQETQY
TRBV9 ASSGLAGGNTGKLF
TRBV7-5 ASSDYGGGYDNQPQH
TRBV9 ATTLYPGGREKLF
TRBV4-1 ASSHPQRTQETQY
TRBV19 ASSTDRGETQY
TRBV6-8 ASSAIGGRVSVDTQY
TRBV6-8 ASSSFQGARGQPQH
TRBV6-1 ASSEVGGPAEAF